Shown below are 4 T cell receptor beta chains from a single sample sequenced in a study of Graves' ophthalmopathy and Graves' hyperthyroidism (dated by TCRdb to between 2017 and 2018). The sequencing machine was an Illumina HiSeq 2000. TCR beta CDR3 regions were amplified from RNA transcripts for repertoire sequencing. HTBI primers and the Qiagen OneStep RT-PCR kit were used in a first-round RT-PCR, which was followed by a second-round multiplex PCR, size selection and purification. TCRdb took the public reads, trimmed them with fastp at Q25, ran MiXCR for clone calling and kept in-frame beta chains. Rows are combined by CDR3 protein, so each entry shows the most common genes and DNA. The sample table lists a few hundred thousand distinct CDR3 sequences, about 15% of them with a count of one. 2.4% of the sample belongs to the ten largest clones. Sample: peripheral blood. These receptors came from an adult woman with stable Graves' hyperthyroidism.

This chain links TRBV6-5 with TRBJ2-5, with D possibly matching TRBD2 (6 bases). The germline V and J ends were trimmed by 4 bases and 5 bases, with 17 bases remaining between them. Germline lookup yields CDR1 MNHEY and CDR2 SVGAGI. The CDR3 covers 15 residues. CDR3 nucleotides: TGTGCCAGCAGTTGGTATGGGGGGAGCCGGGAGACCCAGTACTTC. It is translated as CASSWYGGSRETQYF.

This clonotype was detected ten times or more. The chain recombines TRBV6-4 with TRBJ2-5, with D perhaps TRBD2 (6 bases). The CDR3 is made up of 19 amino acids. The germline gives CDR1 MRHNA, CDR2 SNTAGT. Trimming stripped 6 bases from V and 2 bases from J, with 28 bases between. In DNA, the CDR3 is TGTGCCAGCAGCCGATACCCCTCTGGGGGGAGCAGGGAACAAGAGACCCAGTACTTC. It encodes CASSRYPSGGSREQETQYF.

This clonotype has at least ten counts. V and J are TRBV6-2 or TRBV6-3 and TRBJ1-6; perhaps TRBD1 as D (5 bases). Between the trimmed V and J ends, which lost 2 bases and 9 bases, there was a span of 14 bases. This CDR3 contains 15 residues. Germline assignment: CDR1 MNHEY and CDR2 SVGEGT. The CDR3 sequence: CASSYGHRGGSPLHF. The CDR3 coding sequence is TGTGCCAGCAGTTACGGACATCGCGGTGGTTCACCCCTCCACTTT.

This clonotype occurred many times. The chain uses TRBV6-5 and TRBJ2-4; D uncertain. V was shortened by 3 bases and J by 0 bases, with 12 bases between the two germline ends. CDR1 is MNHEY, CDR2 SVGAGI, per germline. CDR3 length: 16 amino acids. CDR3 DNA sequence: TGTGCCAGCAGTTATAGTGGGATACTAGCCAAAAACATTCAGTACTTC. Translating gives CASSYSGILAKNIQYF.